This is a list of T cell receptor beta chains from one sample in a study of PD-1 blockade in classical Hodgkin lymphoma. Clones were read by immunoSEQ multiplex PCR, and TCRdb kept only the in-frame ones, dropping some. The sample comprises roughly 70,000 clones, roughly 93% of which are singletons, and about 2.5% rests with the top ten. The sequencing sample was made of peripheral blood mononuclear cells (PBMCs). These receptor sequences come from a human donor with classical Hodgkin lymphoma. Each CDR3 is given with its conserved first and last residue. A D gene is named only where the DNA matches it firmly. Expanded clones are given a class, and other clones once, few, many or no size at all.

v_call,j_call,d_call,clone_size,cdr3_nt,cdr3_aa
TRBV16,TRBJ2-2,.,.,TGTGCCAGCAGCCAAGAGGGGCGGACCGGGGAGCTGTTTTTT,CASSQEGRTGELFF
TRBV5-1,TRBJ2-1,.,.,TGCGCCAGCAGCTGGGGGGACCCGCACCCCTACAATGAGCAGTTCTTC,CASSWGDPHPYNEQFF
TRBV30,TRBJ1-2,.,.,TGTGCCTGGAGTGTACGACGGAACTATGGCTACACCTTC,CAWSVRRNYGYTF
TRBV6-6,TRBJ1-3,.,.,TGTGCCAGCAGCACTGATTTACGCAACACCATATATTTT,CASSTDLRNTIYF
TRBV7-9,TRBJ2-2,TRBD2,.,TGTGCCAGCAGCTTAGGTCCAGCGGGAGAATCCGGGGAGCTGTTTTTT,CASSLGPAGESGELFF
TRBV19,TRBJ2-7,.,.,TGTGCCAGTAGTACGAGTTCCTACGAGCAGTACTTC,CASSTSSYEQYF
TRBV4-1,TRBJ2-7,TRBD1,.,TGCGCCAGCAGCCAAAGCGGACAGGGGGTGGGCGAGCAGTACTTC,CASSQSGQGVGEQYF
TRBV28,TRBJ1-1,TRBD1,.,TGTGCCAGCAAGGCTTCAGGGGGGACTGAAGCTTTCTTT,CASKASGGTEAFF
TRBV15,TRBJ2-7,TRBD1,.,TGTGCCACCAGCAGAGGAGGGGGCTCGGGCTCCTACGAGCAGTACTTC,CATSRGGGSGSYEQYF
TRBV30,TRBJ2-1,.,.,TGTGCCTGGAGTGTAAGAAGGAGGGATGAGCAGTTCTTC,CAWSVRRRDEQFF
TRBV9,TRBJ2-1,.,.,TGTGCCAGCAGCGTACCCCCGTTCTTC,CASSVPPFF
TRBV6-1,TRBJ1-1,.,.,TGTGCCAGCAGGGGGGGGCTGAACACTGAAGCTTTCTTT,CASRGGLNTEAFF
TRBV19,TRBJ2-1,.,once,TGTGCCAGTACCCCTAGGAGTTACAATGAGCAGTTCTTC,CASTPRSYNEQFF
TRBV23-1,TRBJ1-5,.,.,TGCGCCAGCAGTCACCCTACCTATGACAGATCAAGCAATCAGCCCCAGCATTTT,CASSHPTYDRSSNQPQHF
TRBV6-5,TRBJ1-2,.,.,TGTGCCAGCCGCCCCTTGCAGGGAGGAGGCTACACCTTC,CASRPLQGGGYTF
TRBV5-6,TRBJ2-2,.,.,TGTGCCAGCAGCTCGATATCCGGGAGAGCGGCCGGGGAGCTGTTTTTT,CASSSISGRAAGELFF
TRBV15,TRBJ1-2,.,.,TGTGCCACCGGGGAAAGTAGGCTGGGGGACTATGGCTACACCTTC,CATGESRLGDYGYTF
TRBV20-1,TRBJ1-1,.,.,TGCAGGCCCACCAGGAGGAGTGAAGCTTTCTTT,CRPTRRSEAFF
TRBV18,TRBJ2-7,TRBD1,.,TGTGCCAGCTCACCAGTGGGACAGGGATCCTACGAGCAGTACTTC,CASSPVGQGSYEQYF
TRBV7-2,TRBJ2-1,.,once,TGTGCCAGCAGCTTCTACAATGAGCAGTTCTTC,CASSFYNEQFF
TRBV7-2,TRBJ2-1,.,.,TGTGCCAGCAGCTTTATATTGGGGGGCGGAAATGAGCAGTTCTTC,CASSFILGGGNEQFF
TRBV6-6,TRBJ2-7,.,.,TGTGCCAGCAGTTACAAGTGGGGAAGCTCCTACGAGCAGTACTTC,CASSYKWGSSYEQYF
TRBV2,TRBJ2-5,.,.,TGTGCCAGCAGTGAAGAGGCGGGAAAGACCCAGTACTTC,CASSEEAGKTQYF
TRBV12-5,TRBJ2-1,.,.,TGTGCTAGTGGTTTCCCGGGAAATGAGCAGTTCTTC,CASGFPGNEQFF
TRBV6-5,TRBJ1-2,.,.,TGTGCCAGCAGCTCGATAATGACAGAAAACTATGGCTACACCTTC,CASSSIMTENYGYTF
TRBV18,TRBJ1-2,.,.,TGTGCCAGCTCACCATCGTGGCAGGGGAGGACCTATGGCTACACCTTC,CASSPSWQGRTYGYTF
TRBV6-1,TRBJ1-2,.,.,TGTGCCAGCAGTGGAATCGACCTTTTCTTCTATGGCTACACCTTC,CASSGIDLFFYGYTF
TRBV5-4,TRBJ2-5,.,.,TGTGCCAGCGGAAAGGTCCAAGAGACCCAGTACTTC,CASGKVQETQYF
TRBV7-9,TRBJ1-2,.,.,TGTGCCACCCCCGGTGGACAGCGCTATGGCTACACCTTC,CATPGGQRYGYTF
TRBV4-1,TRBJ1-2,.,.,TGCGCCAGCAGCCACTCTTCGGGACAAATCTATGGCTACACCTTC,CASSHSSGQIYGYTF
TRBV2,TRBJ1-2,.,few,TGTGCCAGCGTCGAGAACTATGGCTACACCTTC,CASVENYGYTF
TRBV27,TRBJ2-1,.,.,TGTGCCAGCAGTCCGGTGTATTGGGGCTACAATGAGCAGTTCTTC,CASSPVYWGYNEQFF
TRBV5-5,TRBJ1-6,.,once,TGTGCCAGCAGCACAGACACATTTCCTTCACCCCTCCACTTT,CASSTDTFPSPLHF
TRBV19,TRBJ2-3,TRBD2,.,TGTGCCAGTAGTTTCGGACTAGCGGGGGCCGATCGAGTTACGCAGTATTTT,CASSFGLAGADRVTQYF
TRBV6-1,TRBJ2-1,TRBD1,.,TGTGCCAGCAGTGAAGCCGTCGGACAGGACATCAATGAGCAGTTCTTC,CASSEAVGQDINEQFF